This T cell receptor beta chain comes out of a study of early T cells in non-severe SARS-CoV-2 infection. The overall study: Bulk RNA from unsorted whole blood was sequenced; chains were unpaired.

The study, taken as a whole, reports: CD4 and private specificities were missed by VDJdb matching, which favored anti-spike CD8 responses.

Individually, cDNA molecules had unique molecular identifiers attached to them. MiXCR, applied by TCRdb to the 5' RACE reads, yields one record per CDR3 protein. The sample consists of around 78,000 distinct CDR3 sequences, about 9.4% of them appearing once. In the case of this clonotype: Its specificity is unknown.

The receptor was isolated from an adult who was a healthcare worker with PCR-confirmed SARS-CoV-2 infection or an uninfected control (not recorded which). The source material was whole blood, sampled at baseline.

This chain's CDR3 is CASSLPSGTGGFNEQFF. The CDR3 DNA is TGTGCCAGCAGCTTACCCTCCGGGACAGGGGGTTTCAATGAGCAGTTCTTC. The rearrangement links TRBV7-9 to TRBJ2-1; 11 bases are a match to TRBD1. The CDR3 contains 17 residues. Unmatched junction bases numbered 9, after V lost 2 bases and J lost 6 bases. The germline V gene encodes CDR1 SEHNR and CDR2 FQNEAQ (reference sequence).